This entry describes one T cell receptor (beta chain). Its antigen is not known. Germline V gene data show CDR1 as MGHRA and CDR2 as YSYEKL. CDR3 length equals 15 residues. V trimming: 0 bases; J trimming: 5 bases; junction bases outside the gene matches: 4. The data stem from a study of shared clonotypes between healthy human individuals. Study context: With ages of 18 to 49, the donors were a couple of women and a few men. Every donor yielded three CD4 naive, three CD4 memory, two CD8 naive and one CD8 memory plate. Study-wide results and caveats: Among donors, clonotype sharing was expected to be affected by sequencing depth. Sharing across a handful of donors was seen in 4.5% to 6.5% of naive CD4 clonotypes.

Assay: immunoSEQ multiplex PCR; the TCRdb copy retains only in-frame clones and omits some. Altogether around 650,000 clones are present, approximately 96% being singletons, with the ten largest covering approximately 0.1%. CD45RO-negative, CCR7-positively selected cells formed the naive CD8 fraction, excluding terminally differentiated effector memory CD45RA+ cells. The sequenced sample was naive CD8+ T cells sorted from blood. This TCR came from a woman aged 25-40 years in good health. The chain links TRBV4-1 to TRBJ2-1, with 7 bases fitting TRBD2. CDR3 residues: CASSQEAGENNEQFF. The CDR3 DNA follows: TGCGCCAGCAGCCAAGAGGCGGGAGAGAACAATGAGCAGTTCTTC.